What follows describes a single T cell receptor (beta chain). In TCRdb, the RT-PCR reads were re-called with MiXCR into one record per CDR3 protein. The sample lists about 700,000 distinct CDR3 sequences, 11% to 15% seen once, with roughly 4% in the top ten. This CDR3 has 14 residues. Germline lookup yields CDR1 SGDLS and CDR2 YYNGEE. Trimming left V 7 bases short and J 1 base short, with 11 bases between. The sequence was obtained from a female donor in good health, serving as a healthy control. The chain recombines TRBV9 with TRBJ2-2, with a tentative D call TRBD2 (5 bases). The sequenced sample consisted of memory CD4+ T cells from blood. CDR3 bases: TGTGCCAGCGAGGGCCGCGGGAACACCGGGGAGCTGTTTTTT. It specifies CASEGRGNTGELFF.